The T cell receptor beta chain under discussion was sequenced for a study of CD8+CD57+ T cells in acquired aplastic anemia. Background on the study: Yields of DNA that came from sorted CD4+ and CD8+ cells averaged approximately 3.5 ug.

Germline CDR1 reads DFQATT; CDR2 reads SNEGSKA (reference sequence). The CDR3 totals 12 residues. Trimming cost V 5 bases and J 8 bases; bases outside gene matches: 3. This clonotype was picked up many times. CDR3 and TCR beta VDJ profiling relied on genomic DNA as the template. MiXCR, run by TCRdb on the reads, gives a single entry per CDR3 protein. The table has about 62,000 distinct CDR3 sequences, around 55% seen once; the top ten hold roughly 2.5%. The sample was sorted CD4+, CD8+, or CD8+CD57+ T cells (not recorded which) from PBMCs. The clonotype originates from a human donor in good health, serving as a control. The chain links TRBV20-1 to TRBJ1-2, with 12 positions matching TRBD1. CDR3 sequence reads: CSARDRGQGYTF. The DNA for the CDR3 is TGCAGTGCTCGGGACAGGGGGCAGGGCTACACCTTC.